One and the same sample provided the 8 T cell receptor beta chains below, sequenced in a study of blood T cell repertoires in COVID-19. Data came from immunoSEQ multiplex PCR; TCRdb stores just in-frame clones and leaves some out. Altogether 300,000 or so clones are present, around 90% being singletons, with the ten largest covering about 6%. The specimen sequenced was PBMCs or T cells enriched from blood (not recorded which). The source of these receptors is a woman in her 30s who had recovered from COVID-19.

This clone has a handful of counts. This chain uses TRBV9 with TRBJ1-2; 8 nucleotides agree with TRBD1. V lost 3 bases to trimming and J lost 8 bases; unmatched junction nucleotides: 18. CDR3 length: 17 amino acids. Per the germline V gene, CDR1 is SGDLS and CDR2 is YYNGEE. DNA for the CDR3: TGTGCCAGCAGCGCCGGACAGGGACGGTTGAGGGGTGGCGGCTACACCTTC. Protein product: CASSAGQGRLRGGGYTF.

The genes are TRBV14 and TRBJ1-6; D may be TRBD1 (5 bases). Germline V CDR1 and CDR2: SGHDN, FVKESK. V was pared by 0 bases and J by 10 bases, with 10 bases between. This CDR3 region has 14 residues. The CDR3: CASSQEGLGSPLHF. In nucleotides, the CDR3 is TGTGCCAGCAGCCAAGAGGGGCTTGGGTCACCCCTCCACTTT.

J is TRBJ1-2 and V is TRBV3-1 (or the pseudogene TRBV3-2); D is possibly TRBD1 (5 bases). Germline assignment: CDR1 LGHDT and CDR2 YNNKEL (reference sequence). This CDR3 has 13 residues. The ends were cut back, 4 bases at V and 6 bases at J, with 12 bases in the middle. CDR3 protein: CASSRGGGNGYTF. DNA for the CDR3: TGTGCCAGCAGCCGCGGGGGGGGTAATGGCTACACCTTC.

The chain combines TRBV6-5 with TRBJ2-7, with a possible D match to TRBD1 (6 bases). The V end was cut by 2 bases, the J end by 3 bases, with 14 bases between. This CDR3 contains 15 residues. CDR1 and CDR2 (germline): MNHEY, SVGAGI. CDR3 amino acids: CASSYHTGLLYEQYF. The DNA of the CDR3 is TGTGCCAGCAGTTACCACACAGGGCTCCTCTACGAGCAGTACTTC.

The rearrangement joins TRBV6-5 to TRBJ2-5; D gene unclear. There are 10 residues in the CDR3. CDR1 and CDR2 from the germline V gene are MNHEY and SVGAGI. V was clipped by 8 bases and J by 4 bases, with 5 bases between them. The CDR3 DNA follows: TGTGCCAGCCGGAGAGAGACCCAGTACTTC. Protein product: CASRRETQYF.

This clone has more than one count but fewer than ten. The chain uses TRBV11-2 and TRBJ2-7; D uncertain. CDR1 and CDR2 from the germline V gene are SGHAT and FQNNGV. Between the trimmed V and J ends, which lost 3 bases and 0 bases, there was a span of 9 bases. The CDR3 is made up of 14 amino acids. The CDR3 protein is CASSFQVLSYEQYF. The CDR3 DNA follows: TGTGCCAGCAGCTTCCAGGTCCTCTCCTACGAGCAGTACTTC.

This clone was detected only once. The rearrangement uses TRBV14 and TRBJ1-1, with D possibly being TRBD1 (5 bases). CDR3 size: 13 residues. Germline V gene lookup returns CDR1 SGHDN and CDR2 FVKESK. Deletions cut 1 base from V and 11 bases from J, with 14 bases between. CDR3 sequence (DNA): TGTGCCAGCAGCCAAGGTCAGGGTATTACGGCTTTCTTT. Translation gives CASSQGQGITAFF.

This chain links TRBV7-8 with TRBJ1-1, with D possibly being TRBD1 (5 bases). Germline V gene lookup returns CDR1 SGHVS and CDR2 FQNEAQ. Trimming cost V 5 bases and J 2 bases, with 21 bases left between them. The CDR3 sequence is 17 residues long. CDR3 sequence reads: CASSNRQLGLSNTEAFF. DNA for the CDR3: TGTGCCAGCAGCAACAGACAGCTCGGGCTTTCCAACACTGAAGCTTTCTTT.